This T cell receptor beta chain was profiled in a study of early T cells in non-severe SARS-CoV-2 infection. For the study at large: Sequenced material consisted of bulk RNA (from unsorted whole blood), and chains were unpaired. Study-wide findings and caveats: Database matching using VDJdb favored anti-spike CD8 responses, with private and CD4 specificities left missing.

Unique molecular identifiers (one per individual cDNA molecule) were attached. TCRdb reanalysed the 5' RACE reads using MiXCR and keeps one entry per CDR3 protein. The sample yields around 49,000 distinct CDR3 sequences, approximately 10% seen once. The table lists this clonotype with many counts. Its target is unknown. The V end lost 2 bases, the J end lost 7 bases, and 18 bases lay between the germline ends. The germline V gene encodes CDR1 KGHSH and CDR2 LQKENI. The CDR3 covers 16 residues. The chain couples TRBV18 to TRBJ2-1; tentatively, D is TRBD2 (5 bases). This sequence originates from an adult who was a healthcare worker with PCR-confirmed SARS-CoV-2 infection or an uninfected control (not recorded which). The sequenced material came from whole blood. CDR3 in DNA: TGTGCCAGCTCACCAACTTTGAGCGGTGGTCCGAATGAGCAGTTCTTC. Amino acid sequence: CASSPTLSGGPNEQFF.